A single sample is the source of the 9 T cell receptor beta chains below, sequenced in a study of T cells in Graves' hyperthyroidism and ophthalmopathy. Amplified regions were TCR beta CDR3 sequences from RNA transcripts. First-round RT-PCR of the TCR CDR3 relied on the HTBI primer set. Each CDR3 protein is one row after TCRdb ran MiXCR on the multiplex PCR reads. The sample lists about 260,000 distinct CDR3 sequences; about 25% were seen once. Sequencing was performed on blood. These receptors were taken from a man in his forties with Graves' hyperthyroidism that later progressed to Graves' ophthalmopathy.

In this sample, this clonotype turned up many times. The chain recombines TRBV18 with TRBJ1-5, with D possibly being TRBD1 (6 bases). The CDR3 totals 15 residues. Trimming stripped 6 bases from V and 5 bases from J, with 17 bases between. Germline loops: CDR1 KGHSH, CDR2 LQKENI. The CDR3 here is CASSTTTGRDQPQHF. CDR3 coding DNA: TGTGCCAGCTCTACTACGACAGGACGGGATCAGCCCCAGCATTTT.

The rearrangement joins TRBV18 to TRBJ2-1; 11 positions match TRBD2. Germline V CDR1 and CDR2: KGHSH, LQKENI. The CDR3 totals 15 residues. V shed 3 bases, J shed 10 bases, and the junction held 8 bases outside the gene matches. CDR3 loop: CASSPSGRAWKEQFF. CDR3 bases: TGTGCCAGCTCACCTAGCGGGAGGGCCTGGAAGGAGCAGTTCTTC.

This clonotype was observed many times. The chain combines TRBV20-1 with TRBJ2-5; tentatively, D is TRBD1 (6 bases). Germline lookup yields CDR1 DFQATT and CDR2 SNEGSKA (reference sequence). Trimming took off 4 bases at V and 0 bases at J, with 12 bases between the two ends. The CDR3 extends over 14 amino acids. This CDR3 is CSATGHLYQETQYF. The CDR3, as DNA: TGCAGTGCTACGGGACATCTGTACCAAGAGACCCAGTACTTC.

The table lists this clonotype with many counts. J is TRBJ2-2 and V is TRBV10-3, with D possibly being TRBD1 (6 bases). The CDR3 totals 15 residues. Germline V gene lookup returns CDR1 ENHRY and CDR2 SYGVKD. V lost 6 bases and J lost 4, with 15 bases in between. This chain's CDR3 is CAISSGDVGTGELFF. The CDR3 DNA sequence: TGTGCCATCAGCTCAGGGGATGTCGGCACCGGGGAGCTGTTTTTT.

This chain links TRBV10-1 with TRBJ1-2; a weak D match, TRBD1 (6 bases). Germline CDR1 and CDR2: WNHNN and SYGVQD (reference sequence). The V gene lost 2 bases and the J gene lost 3 bases, with 10 bases spanning the gap. The CDR3 contains 14 residues. The DNA for the CDR3 is TGCGCCAGCAGTGAGAACAGGGACGACTATGGCTACACCTTC. Translating gives CASSENRDDYGYTF.

This clonotype was seen repeatedly, ten times or more. V and J are TRBV28 and TRBJ2-5; D ambiguous. CDR1 MDHEN and CDR2 SYDVKM come from the germline V gene. V shed 7 bases and J shed 3 bases, with 15 bases lying between them. The CDR3 is made up of 14 amino acids. The CDR3 DNA follows: TGTGCCAGCACCGCACTCACTTCCAAAGAGACCCAGTACTTC. This sequence encodes CASTALTSKETQYF.

This clonotype was seen ten or more times. V and J are TRBV12-5 and TRBJ2-7, with 9 bases fitting TRBD1. There are 16 residues in the CDR3. Per germline, CDR1 LGHNT and CDR2 FRNRAP. The V segment lost 5 bases and the J segment 1 base; nucleotides outside the gene matches: 9. The chain's CDR3 is CASGRSSGTGSYEQYF. The CDR3 bases are TGTGCTAGTGGTCGGTCCTCCGGGACAGGGTCCTACGAGCAGTACTTC.

The chain carries TRBV20-1 and TRBJ2-7; D gene ambiguous. V was shortened by 3 bases and J by 5 bases, with 17 bases between the two germline ends. The germline CDR1 and CDR2 sequences are DFQATT and SNEGSKA (reference sequence). CDR3 length: 14 amino acids. The CDR3 protein is CSARVVGGNHEQYF. DNA of the CDR3: TGCAGTGCTAGGGTTGTGGGTGGGAACCACGAGCAGTACTTC.

This clonotype occurred many times. The chain combines TRBV28 with TRBJ2-7; the match to TRBD1 covers 7 bases. This CDR3 has 15 amino acids. The V segment lost 6 bases and the J segment 1 base; nucleotides outside the gene matches: 9. From germline, CDR1 is MDHEN and CDR2 SYDVKM. The CDR3 protein is CASSHDRAYSYEQYF. The CDR3, as DNA: TGTGCCAGCAGCCACGACAGGGCTTATTCCTACGAGCAGTACTTC. Drawing the rest from reference TRBV28 and TRBJ2-7, the complete variable domain is DVKVTQSSRYLVKRTGEKVFLECVQDMDHENMFWYRQDPGLGLRLIYFSYDVKMKEKGDIPEGYSVSREKKERFSLILESASTNQTSMYLCASSHDRAYSYEQYFGPGTRLTVT.